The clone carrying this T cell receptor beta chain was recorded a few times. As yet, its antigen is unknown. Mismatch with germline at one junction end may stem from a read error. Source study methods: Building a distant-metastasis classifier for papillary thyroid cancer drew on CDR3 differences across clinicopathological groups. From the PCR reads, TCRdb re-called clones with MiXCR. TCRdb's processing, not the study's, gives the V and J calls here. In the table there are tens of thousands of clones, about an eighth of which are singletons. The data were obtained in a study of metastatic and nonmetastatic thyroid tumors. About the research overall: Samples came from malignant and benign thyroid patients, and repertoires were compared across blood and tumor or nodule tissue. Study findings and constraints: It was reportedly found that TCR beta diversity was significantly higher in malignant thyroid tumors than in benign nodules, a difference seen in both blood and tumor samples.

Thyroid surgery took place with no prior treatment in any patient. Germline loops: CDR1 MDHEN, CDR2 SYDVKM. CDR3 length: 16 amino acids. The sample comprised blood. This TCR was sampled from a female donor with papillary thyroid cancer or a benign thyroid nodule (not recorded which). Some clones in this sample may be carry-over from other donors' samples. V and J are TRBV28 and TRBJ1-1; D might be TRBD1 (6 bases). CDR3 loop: CASSLSAGDSHTQAFF. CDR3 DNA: TGTGCCAGCAGTTTATCTGCAGGGGACTCCCACACTCAAGCTTTCTTT.